The 29 T cell receptor beta chains in this list originate from one sample, sequenced in a study of blood T cell repertoires in COVID-19. Libraries were prepared by immunoSEQ multiplex PCR; TCRdb keeps only in-frame clonotypes and omits some of them. The data contain roughly 40,000 clones, approximately 88% of them singletons. The sequenced material came from peripheral blood. The receptors derive from a human donor in a cohort sampled during active COVID-19.

The chain combines TRBV7-3 with TRBJ2-5; D is possibly TRBD1 (7 bases). Per the germline V gene, CDR1 is SGHTA and CDR2 is FQGTGA. CDR3 size: 15 residues. V lost 0 bases to trimming and J lost 3 bases, with 11 bases between them. CDR3 sequence reads: CASSLTPGGKETQYF. DNA for the CDR3: TGTGCCAGCAGCTTAACCCCAGGGGGGAAAGAGACCCAGTACTTC.

This sequence joins TRBV7-9 and TRBJ2-3; TRBD1 aligns across 7 bases. Trimming removed 5 bases from V and 1 base from J; junction bases left unmatched: 9. Germline CDR1 reads SEHNR; CDR2 reads FQNEAQ (reference sequence). This CDR3 spans 16 amino acids. DNA of the CDR3: TGTGCCAGCAGCCATTCACAGGGGATCGGCACAGATACGCAGTATTTT. Translating gives CASSHSQGIGTDTQYF.

V is TRBV9 and J is TRBJ1-1, with a tentative D call TRBD1 (6 bases). This CDR3 has 13 amino acids. The V end lost 2 bases, the J end lost 3 bases, and 8 bases lay between the germline ends. Germline CDR1 and CDR2: SGDLS and YYNGEE. DNA for the CDR3: TGTGCCAGCAGCGTGGGGGCTTACACTGAAGCTTTCTTT. The encoded protein is CASSVGAYTEAFF. The whole variable domain, remainder taken from reference TRBV9 and TRBJ1-1, is DSGVTQTPKHLITATGQRVTLRCSPRSGDLSVYWYQQSLDQGLQFLIQYYNGEERAKGNILERFSAQQFPDLHSELNLSSLELGDSALYFCASSVGAYTEAFFGQGTRLTVV.

This chain joins TRBV19 and TRBJ2-7, with D possibly matching TRBD1 (6 bases). V was pared by 10 bases and J by 2 bases, with 30 bases between. Germline V gives CDR1 LNHDA, CDR2 SQIVND (reference sequence). The CDR3 loop spans 18 amino acids. CDR3 in amino acids: CATRETLYRDDRPYEQYF. CDR3 coding DNA: TGTGCCACCCGAGAGACGTTGTATCGGGATGACAGGCCCTACGAGCAGTACTTC.

V usage is TRBV4-3 and J usage is TRBJ1-3; D possibly corresponds to TRBD1 (6 bases). The CDR3 runs 16 residues. Germline CDR1 LGHNA, CDR2 YSLEER. Trimming stripped 4 bases from V and 2 bases from J, with 15 bases between. CDR3 coding DNA: TGCGCCAGCAGCCCGGATCGCTCAGGGGCTGGAAACACCATATATTTT. Amino acid sequence: CASSPDRSGAGNTIYF.

This chain uses TRBV7-9 with TRBJ2-7; D might be TRBD2 (6 bases). The germline gives CDR1 SEHNR, CDR2 FQNEAQ (reference sequence). The CDR3 is 13 amino acids. The V end lost 5 bases, the J end lost 5 bases, and 13 bases lay between the germline ends. In nucleotides, the CDR3 is TGTGCCAGCAGCATGGGACTTCTAGACGAGCAGTACTTC. Its translation: CASSMGLLDEQYF. The full variable domain, in which reference TRBV7-9 and TRBJ2-7 provide the parts outside the CDR3, is DTGVSQNPRHKITKRGQNVTFRCDPISEHNRLYWYRQTLGQGPEFLTYFQNEAQLEKSRLLSDRFSAERPKGSFSTLEIQRTEQGDSAMYLCASSMGLLDEQYFGPGTRLTVT.

This chain connects TRBV23-1 to TRBJ1-3, with no clear D. TRBV23-1 qualifies as an ORF whose function is uncertain. V was shortened by 4 bases and J by 4 bases, with 11 bases between the two germline ends. This CDR3 region has 14 residues. The CDR3 is CASSRREDGNTIYF. The DNA of the CDR3 is TGCGCCAGCAGTCGTAGGGAGGACGGAAACACCATATATTTT.

The rearrangement joins TRBV12-3 or TRBV12-4 to TRBJ1-2; no reliable D call. V was clipped by 3 bases and J by 8 bases, with 10 bases between them. The CDR3 runs 12 residues. In DNA, the CDR3 is TGTGCCAGCAGTTTCGGGGATTGGGGCTACACCTTC. Protein: CASSFGDWGYTF.

The rearrangement links TRBV6-5 to TRBJ2-2, with a possible D match to TRBD1 (5 bases). V dropped 2 bases and J dropped 2 bases, with 12 bases sitting between them. The CDR3 is 16 residues long. The germline CDR1 and CDR2 sequences are MNHEY and SVGAGI. The CDR3 spells CASSYIQTANTGELFF. CDR3 sequence (DNA): TGTGCCAGCAGTTACATTCAGACAGCAAACACCGGGGAGCTGTTTTTT.

V is TRBV12-5 and J is TRBJ1-1; TRBD1 matches 8 bases. The CDR3 runs 15 residues. CDR1 and CDR2 (germline): LGHNT, FRNRAP. Unmatched junction bases numbered 7, after V lost 3 bases and J lost 4 bases. CDR3 DNA sequence: TGTGCTAGTGGTTTTAATGGACAGGGAATCACTGAAGCTTTCTTT. It specifies CASGFNGQGITEAFF.

The chain carries TRBV5-6 and TRBJ1-1; TRBD1 is a possible D gene (5 bases). The CDR3 is 14 residues long. V was cut by 9 bases and J by 3 bases, with 18 bases left in between. Germline V gene data show CDR1 as SGHDT and CDR2 as YYEEEE. The CDR3: CATTIGGADTEAFF. DNA of the CDR3: TGTGCCACCACAATTGGTGGGGCCGACACTGAAGCTTTCTTT. Full variable domain (rest looked up from reference TRBV5-6 and TRBJ1-1): DAGVTQSPTHLIKTRGQQVTLRCSPKSGHDTVSWYQQALGQGPQFIFQYYEEEERQRGNFPDRFSGHQFPNYSSELNVNALLLGDSALYLCATTIGGADTEAFFGQGTRLTVV.

This rearrangement joins TRBV19 to TRBJ1-4; TRBD1 agrees at 10 bases. Germline V lookup: CDR1 LNHDA, CDR2 SQIVND (reference sequence). The CDR3 covers 14 residues. V was clipped by 6 bases and J by 7 bases; unmatched bases: 5. The CDR3 is CASRDRGQSEKLFF. CDR3 sequence (DNA): TGTGCCAGTAGAGACAGGGGGCAAAGTGAAAAACTGTTTTTT.

The chain joins TRBV29-1 to TRBJ2-1, with TRBD2 identical over 7 bases. Germline V gene sequence: CDR1 SQVTM, CDR2 ANQGSEA. The CDR3 loop spans 16 amino acids. J was trimmed by 4 bases and V by 3 bases; bases with no gene match: 12. The DNA of the CDR3 is TGCAGCGTTGATGGGGGGGAGAGCGGAGCTTACAATGAGCAGTTCTTC. Protein product: CSVDGGESGAYNEQFF.

V gene TRBV6-2 or TRBV6-3 combines with J gene TRBJ1-2; 7 bases are shared with TRBD1. Germline V gene sequence: CDR1 MNHEY, CDR2 SVGEGT. This CDR3 region has 16 residues. The junction had 12 bases not matched to a gene; V was cut back by 6 bases and J by 2 bases. The CDR3 loop is CASSRRRQGLNYGYTF. The DNA for the CDR3 is TGTGCCAGCAGCCGGCGACGACAGGGATTGAACTATGGCTACACCTTC.

J is TRBJ1-2 and V is TRBV5-1; D uncertain. V lost 2 bases to trimming and J lost 10 bases, with 18 bases between them. Looked up from germline, CDR1 is SGHRS and CDR2 is YFSETQ. The CDR3 runs 14 residues. The CDR3 DNA is TGCGCCAGCAGCTTAATGATACGCCGTCAGGACTACACCTTC. Translated, it gives CASSLMIRRQDYTF.

The J gene is TRBJ2-3, the V gene TRBV7-2; 9 bases line up with TRBD2. Germline trimming cut 1 base from V and 1 base from J; bases unmatched to any gene: 0. Per germline, CDR1 SGHTA and CDR2 FQGNSA. This CDR3 spans 15 amino acids. CDR3 region: CASSLGGGGTDTQYF. CDR3 sequence (DNA): TGTGCCAGCAGCTTAGGCGGGGGGGGCACAGATACGCAGTATTTT.

The chain combines TRBV6-2 or TRBV6-3 with TRBJ1-5; a possible D gene is TRBD1 (5 bases). Germline V gene sequence: CDR1 MNHEY, CDR2 SVGEGT. This CDR3 is 15 amino acids long. Between the trimmed V and J ends, which lost 2 bases and 2 bases, there was a span of 10 bases. For the CDR3, the DNA is TGTGCCAGCAGTTACGGGGGGTTGGGCAATCAGCCCCAGCATTTT. Protein: CASSYGGLGNQPQHF.

The J gene is TRBJ1-5, the V gene TRBV7-2; D is unresolved. CDR1 and CDR2 (germline): SGHTA, FQGNSA. The V end was cut by 4 bases, the J end by 3 bases, with 7 bases between. The CDR3 sequence is 13 residues long. The CDR3 spells CASSSGLNQPQHF. The CDR3 DNA reads TGTGCCAGCAGCTCTGGACTCAATCAGCCCCAGCATTTT.

This clone was picked up one time. The V call is TRBV2, the J call TRBJ2-2, with 8 bases fitting TRBD2. Germline CDR1 is SNHLY and CDR2 is FYNNEI. CDR3 length: 15 residues. V shed 7 bases, J shed 6 bases, and the junction held 10 bases outside the gene matches. CDR3 coding DNA: TGTGCCAGCAAAGTTGACCGGGGGGGCCCCGGGGAGCTGTTTTTT. This codes for CASKVDRGGPGELFF.

The chain uses TRBV7-2 and TRBJ1-4; D possibly corresponds to TRBD1 (6 bases). This CDR3 comprises 15 residues. V lost 3 bases to trimming and J lost 2 bases, with 10 bases between them. Germline V gene lookup returns CDR1 SGHTA and CDR2 FQGNSA. CDR3 amino acids: CASSFPDRTNEKLFF. CDR3 nucleotide sequence: TGTGCCAGCAGCTTCCCCGACAGGACTAATGAAAAACTGTTTTTT.

DNA for the CDR3: TGTGCCAGCAGTTTTTCCGGGAACCATCAGCCCCAGCATTTT. Translating gives CASSFSGNHQPQHF. The V and J genes are TRBV28 and TRBJ1-5; D unresolved. Trimming pared 3 bases from V and 5 bases from J, leaving 11 bases between. The CDR3 loop spans 14 amino acids. Germline CDR1 and CDR2: MDHEN and SYDVKM. The full variable domain, with the rest looked up from reference TRBV28 and TRBJ1-5, is DVKVTQSSRYLVKRTGEKVFLECVQDMDHENMFWYRQDPGLGLRLIYFSYDVKMKEKGDIPEGYSVSREKKERFSLILESASTNQTSMYLCASSFSGNHQPQHFGDGTRLSIL.

The rearrangement joins TRBV10-3 to TRBJ2-1; D is ambiguous. CDR1 and CDR2 (germline): ENHRY, SYGVKD. Trimming took 4 bases from V and 7 from J, leaving 8 bases between them. This CDR3 region has 12 residues. The CDR3 DNA follows: TGTGCCATCAGTGCGGAGTCGAATGAGCAGTTCTTC. Translation: CAISAESNEQFF.

The chain uses TRBV18 and TRBJ1-1, with a possible D match to TRBD1 (5 bases). The CDR3 is made up of 14 amino acids. The V end lost 6 bases, the J end lost 2 bases, and 13 bases lay between the germline ends. Looked up from germline, CDR1 is KGHSH and CDR2 is LQKENI. CDR3 in amino acids: CASSSQQENTEAFF. CDR3 DNA sequence: TGTGCCAGCTCCTCGCAACAGGAAAACACTGAAGCTTTCTTT. Drawing the rest from reference TRBV18 and TRBJ1-1, the complete variable domain is NAGVMQNPRHLVRRRGQEARLRCSPMKGHSHVYWYRQLPEEGLKFMVYLQKENIIDESGMPKERFSAEFPKEGPSILRIQQVVRGDSAAYFCASSSQQENTEAFFGQGTRLTVV.

J is TRBJ2-1 and V is TRBV18, with TRBD2 matching over 7 bases. The CDR3 runs 14 residues. Germline loops: CDR1 KGHSH, CDR2 LQKENI. V lost 6 bases, J lost 8 bases, and 10 bases stayed unmatched. The CDR3 protein is CASSRGGNLDEQFF. CDR3 coding DNA: TGTGCCAGCTCCCGCGGGGGTAACTTGGATGAGCAGTTCTTC.

The chain couples TRBV4-3 to TRBJ1-4, with D perhaps matching TRBD1 (5 bases). This CDR3 contains 15 residues. Germline values: CDR1 LGHNA, CDR2 YSLEER. Trimming removed 4 bases at V and 4 bases at J, with 13 bases between. The CDR3 nucleotides are TGCGCCAGCAGCCCAACCACAGGAAGTAATGAAAAACTGTTTTTT. Residues: CASSPTTGSNEKLFF.

The rearrangement uses TRBV3-1 (or the pseudogene TRBV3-2) and TRBJ1-2, with D perhaps matching TRBD1 (6 bases). The CDR3 runs 15 residues. Looked up from germline, CDR1 is LGHDT and CDR2 is YNNKEL (reference sequence). Between the trimmed V and J ends, which lost 1 base and 4 bases, there was a span of 13 bases. The CDR3 DNA follows: TGTGCCAGCAGCCAAGGGCAGGGGAGGGTCTATGGCTACACCTTC. This translates into CASSQGQGRVYGYTF.

The rearrangement uses TRBV7-2 and TRBJ1-4; no reliable D call. This CDR3 spans 13 amino acids. Germline V gene lookup returns CDR1 SGHTA and CDR2 FQGNSA. V lost 1 base and J 4 bases, leaving 4 bases between the germline ends. The CDR3 region is CASSLELNEKLFF. The CDR3 DNA reads as TGTGCCAGCAGCTTAGAGCTTAATGAAAAACTGTTTTTT. The full variable domain, rest sourced from reference TRBV7-2 and TRBJ1-4, is GAGVSQSPSNKVTEKGKDVELRCDPISGHTALYWYRQSLGQGLEFLIYFQGNSAPDKSGLPSDRFSAERTGGSVSTLTIQRTQQEDSAVYLCASSLELNEKLFFGSGTQLSVL.

In its sample, this clone was seen a few times. The rearrangement joins TRBV9 to TRBJ2-1, with TRBD1 matching 9 bases. CDR3 length equals 15 residues. Germline lookup yields CDR1 SGDLS and CDR2 YYNGEE. With 4 bases clipped from V and 1 base from J, the junction kept 3 bases outside the gene matches. CDR3 bases: TGTGCCAGCAGCAAACAGGGGGCTTCCTACAATGAGCAGTTCTTC. Translation gives CASSKQGASYNEQFF.

This rearrangement joins TRBV2 to TRBJ1-1, with a weak D call TRBD1 (6 bases). Germline V CDR1 and CDR2: SNHLY, FYNNEI. V shed 3 bases and J shed 6 bases, with 17 bases lying between them. The CDR3 is 15 amino acids. The CDR3 nucleotides read TGTGCCAGCAGTGAGTCAACAGGGAGGGGCTCTGAAGCTTTCTTT. It specifies CASSESTGRGSEAFF.